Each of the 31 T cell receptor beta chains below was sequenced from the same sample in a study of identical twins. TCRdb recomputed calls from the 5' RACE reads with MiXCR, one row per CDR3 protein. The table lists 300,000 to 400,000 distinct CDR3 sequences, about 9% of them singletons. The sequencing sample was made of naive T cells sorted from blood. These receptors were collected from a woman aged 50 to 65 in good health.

The CDR3 here is CASSLGAQNIQYF. DNA of the CDR3: TGTGCCAGCAGTTTGGGGGCACAAAACATTCAGTACTTC. This chain connects TRBV27 to TRBJ2-4, with D perhaps TRBD1 (6 bases). The CDR3 is 13 residues long. V lost 3 bases to trimming and J lost 5 bases, with 8 bases between them. The germline V gene encodes CDR1 MNHEY and CDR2 SMNVEV (reference sequence).

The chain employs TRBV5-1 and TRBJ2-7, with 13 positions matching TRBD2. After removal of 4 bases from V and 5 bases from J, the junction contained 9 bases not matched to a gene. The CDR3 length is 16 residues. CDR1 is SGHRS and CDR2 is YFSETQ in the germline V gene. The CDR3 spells CASSPLLAGGPHEQYF. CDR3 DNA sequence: TGCGCCAGCAGCCCCCTACTAGCGGGAGGGCCCCACGAGCAGTACTTC.

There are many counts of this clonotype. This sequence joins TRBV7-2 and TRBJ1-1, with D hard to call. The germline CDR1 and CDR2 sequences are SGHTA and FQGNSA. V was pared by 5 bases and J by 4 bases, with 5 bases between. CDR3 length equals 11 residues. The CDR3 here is CASSVATEAFF. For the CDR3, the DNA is TGTGCCAGCAGCGTGGCCACTGAAGCTTTCTTT.

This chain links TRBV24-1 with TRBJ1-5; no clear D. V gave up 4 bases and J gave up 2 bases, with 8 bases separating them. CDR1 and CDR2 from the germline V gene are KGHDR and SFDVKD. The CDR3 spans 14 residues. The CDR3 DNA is TGTGCCACCAGTGAGGCTCCTGGCAATCAGCCCCAGCATTTT. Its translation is CATSEAPGNQPQHF.

The CDR3 DNA reads TGCGCCAGCAGCTTGGAAGGAGAGCGCACCGGGGAGCTGTTTTTT. Translating gives CASSLEGERTGELFF. The chain combines TRBV5-1 with TRBJ2-2; D gene uncertain. This CDR3 has 15 amino acids. V was shortened by 0 bases and J by 4 bases, with 10 bases between the two germline ends. CDR1 SGHRS and CDR2 YFSETQ come from the germline V gene.

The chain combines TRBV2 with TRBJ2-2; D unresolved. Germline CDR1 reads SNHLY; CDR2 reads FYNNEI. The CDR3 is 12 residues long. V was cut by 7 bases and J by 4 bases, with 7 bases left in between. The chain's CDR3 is CASTPATGELFF. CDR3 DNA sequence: TGTGCCAGCACCCCAGCCACCGGGGAGCTGTTTTTT.

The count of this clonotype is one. The CDR3 nucleotides are TGTGCCAGCAGCTTGGATCCAGCGGGAGCCGAGCAGTACTTC. Residues: CASSLDPAGAEQYF. The rearrangement links TRBV5-4 to TRBJ2-7, with 8 positions matching TRBD2. Germline loops: CDR1 SGHNT, CDR2 YYREEE (reference sequence). This CDR3 has 14 amino acids. V was pared by 0 bases and J by 6 bases, with 5 bases of the junction left unmatched.

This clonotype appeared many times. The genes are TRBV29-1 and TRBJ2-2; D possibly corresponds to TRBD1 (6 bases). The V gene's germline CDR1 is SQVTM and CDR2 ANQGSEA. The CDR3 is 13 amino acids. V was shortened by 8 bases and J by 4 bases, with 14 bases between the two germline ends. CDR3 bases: TGCAGCTCAGGGGACCCCGCCACCGGGGAGCTGTTTTTT. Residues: CSSGDPATGELFF.

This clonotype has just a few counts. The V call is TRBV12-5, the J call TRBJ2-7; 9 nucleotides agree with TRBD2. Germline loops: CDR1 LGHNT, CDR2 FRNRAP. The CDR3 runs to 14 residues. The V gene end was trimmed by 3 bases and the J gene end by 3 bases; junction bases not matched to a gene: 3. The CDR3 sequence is CASGFSSGSYEQYF. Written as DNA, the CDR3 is TGTGCTAGTGGTTTCAGTAGCGGGAGCTACGAGCAGTACTTC.

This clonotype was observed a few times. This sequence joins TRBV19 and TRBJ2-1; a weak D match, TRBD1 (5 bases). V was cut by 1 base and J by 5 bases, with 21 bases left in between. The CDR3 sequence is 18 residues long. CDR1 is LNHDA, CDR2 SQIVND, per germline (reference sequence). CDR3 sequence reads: CASSIVGFGQGIDNEQFF. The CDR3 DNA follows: TGTGCCAGTAGTATAGTTGGGTTTGGGCAGGGTATCGACAATGAGCAGTTCTTC.

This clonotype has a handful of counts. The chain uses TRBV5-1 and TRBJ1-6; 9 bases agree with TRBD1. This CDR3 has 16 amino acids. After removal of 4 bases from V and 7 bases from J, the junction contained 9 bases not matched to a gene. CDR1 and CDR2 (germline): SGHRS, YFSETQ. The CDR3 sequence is CASSNWDREKNSPLHF. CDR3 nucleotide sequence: TGCGCCAGCAGCAATTGGGACAGGGAAAAGAATTCACCCCTCCACTTT.

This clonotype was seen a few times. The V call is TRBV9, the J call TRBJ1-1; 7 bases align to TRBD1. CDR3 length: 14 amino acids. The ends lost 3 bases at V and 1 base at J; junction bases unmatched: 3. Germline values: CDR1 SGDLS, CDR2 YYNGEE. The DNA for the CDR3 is TGTGCCAGCAGCGCGACAGGGCGGAACACTGAAGCTTTCTTT. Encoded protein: CASSATGRNTEAFF.

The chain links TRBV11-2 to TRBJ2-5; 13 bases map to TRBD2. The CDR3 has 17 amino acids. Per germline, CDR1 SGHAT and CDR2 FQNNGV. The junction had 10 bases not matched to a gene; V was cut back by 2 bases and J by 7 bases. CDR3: CASSLKGTSGIGGTQYF. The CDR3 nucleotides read TGTGCCAGCAGCTTAAAAGGGACTAGCGGGATCGGGGGGACCCAGTACTTC.

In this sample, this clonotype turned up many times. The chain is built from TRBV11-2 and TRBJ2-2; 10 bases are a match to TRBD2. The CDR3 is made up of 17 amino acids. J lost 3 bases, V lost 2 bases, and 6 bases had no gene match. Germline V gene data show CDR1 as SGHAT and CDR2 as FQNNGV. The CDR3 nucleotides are TGTGCCAGCAGCTTACATGGGCTAGCGGGAGACACCGGGGAGCTGTTTTTT. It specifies CASSLHGLAGDTGELFF.

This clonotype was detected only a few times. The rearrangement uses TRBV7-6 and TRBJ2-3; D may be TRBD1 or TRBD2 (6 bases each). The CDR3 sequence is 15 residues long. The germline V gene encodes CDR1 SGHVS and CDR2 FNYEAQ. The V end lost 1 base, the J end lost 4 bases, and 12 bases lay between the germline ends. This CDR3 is CASSLGWRGADTQYF. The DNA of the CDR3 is TGTGCCAGCAGCTTAGGCTGGAGGGGGGCAGATACGCAGTATTTT.

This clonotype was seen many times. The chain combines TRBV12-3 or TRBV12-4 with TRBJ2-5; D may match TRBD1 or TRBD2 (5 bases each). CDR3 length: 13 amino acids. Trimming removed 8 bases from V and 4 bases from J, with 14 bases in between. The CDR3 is CASGASGSETQYF. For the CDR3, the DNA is TGTGCCAGCGGGGCGAGCGGATCAGAGACCCAGTACTTC.

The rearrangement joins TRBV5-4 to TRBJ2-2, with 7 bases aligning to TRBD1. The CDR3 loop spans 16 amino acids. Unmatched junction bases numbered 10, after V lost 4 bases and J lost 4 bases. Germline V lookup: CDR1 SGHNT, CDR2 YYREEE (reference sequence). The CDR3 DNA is TGTGCCAGCAGCCCGACTTGGGACAGATTCACCGGGGAGCTGTTTTTT. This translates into CASSPTWDRFTGELFF.

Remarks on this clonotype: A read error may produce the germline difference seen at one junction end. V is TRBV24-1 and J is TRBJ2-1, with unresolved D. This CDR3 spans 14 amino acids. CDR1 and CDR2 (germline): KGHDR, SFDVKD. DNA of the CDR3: TGTGCCACCAGTGATCCCTACTCCGACAATGAGCAGTTCTTC. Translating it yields CATSDPYSDNEQFF.

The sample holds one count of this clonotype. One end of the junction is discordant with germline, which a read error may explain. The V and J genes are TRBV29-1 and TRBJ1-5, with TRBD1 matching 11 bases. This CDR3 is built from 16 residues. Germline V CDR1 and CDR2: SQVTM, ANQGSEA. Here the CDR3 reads CSVEERGGTGGQPQRF. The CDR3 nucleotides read TGCAGCGTTGAAGAGAGGGGCGGGACAGGGGGTCAGCCCCAGCGTTTT.

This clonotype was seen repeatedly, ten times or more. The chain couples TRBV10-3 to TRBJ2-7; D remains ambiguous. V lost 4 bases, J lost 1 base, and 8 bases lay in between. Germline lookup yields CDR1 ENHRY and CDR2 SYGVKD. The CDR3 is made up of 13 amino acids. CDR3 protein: CAISASTSYEQYF. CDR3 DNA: TGTGCCATCAGTGCTTCGACTTCCTACGAGCAGTACTTC.

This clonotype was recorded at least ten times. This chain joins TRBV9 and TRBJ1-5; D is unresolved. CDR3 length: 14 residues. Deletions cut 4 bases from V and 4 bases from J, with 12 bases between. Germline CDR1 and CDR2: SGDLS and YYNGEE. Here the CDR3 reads CASSPQDLNQPQHF. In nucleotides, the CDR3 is TGTGCCAGCAGCCCCCAGGACCTGAATCAGCCCCAGCATTTT.

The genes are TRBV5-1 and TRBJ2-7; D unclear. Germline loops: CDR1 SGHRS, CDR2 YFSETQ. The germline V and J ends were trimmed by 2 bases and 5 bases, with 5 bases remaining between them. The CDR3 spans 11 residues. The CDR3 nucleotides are TGCGCCAGCAGCTTATATGACGAGCAGTACTTC. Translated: CASSLYDEQYF.

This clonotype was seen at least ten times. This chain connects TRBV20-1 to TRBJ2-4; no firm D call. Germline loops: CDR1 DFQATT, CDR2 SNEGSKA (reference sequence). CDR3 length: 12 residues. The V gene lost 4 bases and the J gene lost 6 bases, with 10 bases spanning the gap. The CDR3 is CSATGSGNIQYF. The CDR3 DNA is TGCAGTGCTACGGGTTCGGGAAACATTCAGTACTTC.

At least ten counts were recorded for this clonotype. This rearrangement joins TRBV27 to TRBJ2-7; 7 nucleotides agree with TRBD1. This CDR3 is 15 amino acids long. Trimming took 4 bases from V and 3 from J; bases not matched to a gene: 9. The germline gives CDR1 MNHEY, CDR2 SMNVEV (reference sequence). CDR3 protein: CASSSTGSRYYEQYF. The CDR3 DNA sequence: TGTGCCAGCAGTTCGACAGGGTCACGATACTACGAGCAGTACTTC.

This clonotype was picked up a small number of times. CDR3 protein: CASGDPRLRRNTDTQYF. The CDR3 DNA reads as TGTGCCAGCGGGGACCCTCGCCTACGCCGAAACACAGATACGCAGTATTTT. V is TRBV2 and J is TRBJ2-3; D is possibly TRBD1 or TRBD2 (5 bases each). This CDR3 contains 17 residues. V lost 8 bases to trimming and J lost 2 bases, with 23 bases between them. CDR1 SNHLY and CDR2 FYNNEI come from the germline V gene. Complete variable domain (other parts from reference TRBV2 and TRBJ2-3): EPEVTQTPSHQVTQMGQEVILRCVPISNHLYFYWYRQILGQKVEFLVSFYNNEISEKSEIFDDQFSVERPDGSNFTLKIRSTKLEDSAMYFCASGDPRLRRNTDTQYFGPGTRLTVL.

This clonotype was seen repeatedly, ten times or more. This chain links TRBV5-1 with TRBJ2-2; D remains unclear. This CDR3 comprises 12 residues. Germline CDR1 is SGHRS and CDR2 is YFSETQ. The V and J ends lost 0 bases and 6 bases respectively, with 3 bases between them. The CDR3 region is CASSLVSGELFF. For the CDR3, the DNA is TGCGCCAGCAGCTTGGTCTCCGGGGAGCTGTTTTTT.

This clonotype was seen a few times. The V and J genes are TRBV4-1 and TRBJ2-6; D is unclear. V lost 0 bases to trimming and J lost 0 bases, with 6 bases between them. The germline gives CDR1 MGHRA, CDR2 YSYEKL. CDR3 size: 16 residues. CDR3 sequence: CASSQEMDSGANVLTF. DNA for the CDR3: TGCGCCAGCAGCCAAGAAATGGACTCTGGGGCCAACGTCCTGACTTTC.

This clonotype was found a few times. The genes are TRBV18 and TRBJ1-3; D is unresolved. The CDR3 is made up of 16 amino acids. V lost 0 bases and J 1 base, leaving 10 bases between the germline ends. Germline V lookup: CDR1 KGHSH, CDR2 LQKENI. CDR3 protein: CASSPPMSQSGNTIYF. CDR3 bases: TGTGCCAGCTCACCACCGATGAGTCAGTCTGGAAACACCATATATTTT.

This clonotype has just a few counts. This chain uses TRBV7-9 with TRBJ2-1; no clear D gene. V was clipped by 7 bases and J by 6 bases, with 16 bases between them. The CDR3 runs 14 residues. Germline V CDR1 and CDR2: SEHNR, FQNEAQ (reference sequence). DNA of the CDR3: TGTGCCAGCACCGTAGGAAGCCGGGCCAATGAGCAGTTCTTC. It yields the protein CASTVGSRANEQFF. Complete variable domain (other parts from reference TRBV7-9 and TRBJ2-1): DTGVSQNPRHKITKRGQNVTFRCDPISEHNRLYWYRQTLGQGPEFLTYFQNEAQLEKSRLLSDRFSAERPKGSFSTLEIQRTEQGDSAMYLCASTVGSRANEQFFGPGTRLTVL.

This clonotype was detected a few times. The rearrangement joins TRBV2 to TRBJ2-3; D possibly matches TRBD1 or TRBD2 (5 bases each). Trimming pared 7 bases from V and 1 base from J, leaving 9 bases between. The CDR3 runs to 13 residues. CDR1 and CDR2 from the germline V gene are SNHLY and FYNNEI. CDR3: CASKQGGTDTQYF. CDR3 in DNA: TGTGCCAGCAAGCAGGGAGGCACAGATACGCAGTATTTT.

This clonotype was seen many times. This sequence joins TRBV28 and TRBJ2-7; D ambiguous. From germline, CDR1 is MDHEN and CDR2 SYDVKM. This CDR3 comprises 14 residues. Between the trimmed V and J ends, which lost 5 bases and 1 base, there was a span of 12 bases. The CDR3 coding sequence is TGTGCCAGCAGTCCCCGACACCTATCCTACGAGCAGTACGTC. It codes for CASSPRHLSYEQYV.